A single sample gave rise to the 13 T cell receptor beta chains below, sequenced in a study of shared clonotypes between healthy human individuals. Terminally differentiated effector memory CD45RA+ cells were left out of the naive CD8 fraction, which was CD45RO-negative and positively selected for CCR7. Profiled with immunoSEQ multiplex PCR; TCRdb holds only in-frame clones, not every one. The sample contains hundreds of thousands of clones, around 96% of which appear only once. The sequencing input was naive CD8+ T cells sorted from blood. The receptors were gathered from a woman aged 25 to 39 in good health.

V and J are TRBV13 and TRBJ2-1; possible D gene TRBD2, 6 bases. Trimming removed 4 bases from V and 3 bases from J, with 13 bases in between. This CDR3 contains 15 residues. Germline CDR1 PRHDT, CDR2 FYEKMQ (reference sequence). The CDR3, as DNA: TGTGCCAGCAGCTCCGATAGCGGCCTCTACAATGAGCAGTTCTTC. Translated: CASSSDSGLYNEQFF.

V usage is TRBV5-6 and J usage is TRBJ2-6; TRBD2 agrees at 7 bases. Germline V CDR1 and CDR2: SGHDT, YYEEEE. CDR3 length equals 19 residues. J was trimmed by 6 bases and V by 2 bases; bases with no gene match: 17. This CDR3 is CASSFPGPESGMVANVLTF. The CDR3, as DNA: TGTGCCAGCAGCTTCCCAGGACCAGAGAGCGGGATGGTGGCCAACGTCCTGACTTTC.

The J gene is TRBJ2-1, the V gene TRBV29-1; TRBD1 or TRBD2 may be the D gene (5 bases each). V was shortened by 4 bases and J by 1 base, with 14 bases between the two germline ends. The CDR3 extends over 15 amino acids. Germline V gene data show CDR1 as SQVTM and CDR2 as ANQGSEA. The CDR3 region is CSVVGTPPSYNEQFF. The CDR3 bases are TGCAGCGTTGTCGGGACCCCCCCGTCCTACAATGAGCAGTTCTTC.

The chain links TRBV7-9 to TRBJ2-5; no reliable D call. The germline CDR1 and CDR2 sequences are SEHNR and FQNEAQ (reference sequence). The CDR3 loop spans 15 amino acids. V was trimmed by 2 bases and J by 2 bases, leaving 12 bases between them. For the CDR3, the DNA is TGTGCCAGCAGCTTACCTCCGGACGGTCAAGAGACCCAGTACTTC. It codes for CASSLPPDGQETQYF.

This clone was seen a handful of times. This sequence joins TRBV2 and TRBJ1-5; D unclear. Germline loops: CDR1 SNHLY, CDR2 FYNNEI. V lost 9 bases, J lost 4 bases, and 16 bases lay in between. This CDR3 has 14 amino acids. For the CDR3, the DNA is TGTGCCAGTGACCCGGTACAGAAGAATCAGCCCCAGCATTTT. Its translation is CASDPVQKNQPQHF.

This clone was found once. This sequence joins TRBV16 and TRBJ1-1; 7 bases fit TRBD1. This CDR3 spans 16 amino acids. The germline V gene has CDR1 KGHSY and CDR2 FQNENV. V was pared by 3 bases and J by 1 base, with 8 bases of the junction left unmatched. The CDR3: CASSHGTAVQNTEAFF. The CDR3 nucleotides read TGTGCCAGCAGCCATGGGACAGCCGTCCAGAACACTGAAGCTTTCTTT.

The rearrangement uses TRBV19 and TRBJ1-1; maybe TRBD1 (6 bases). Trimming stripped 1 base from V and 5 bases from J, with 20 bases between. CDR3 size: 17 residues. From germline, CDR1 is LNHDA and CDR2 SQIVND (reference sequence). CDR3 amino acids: CASSIGSVGGLWTEAFF. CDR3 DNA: TGTGCCAGTAGTATAGGATCGGTCGGGGGGCTTTGGACTGAAGCTTTCTTT.

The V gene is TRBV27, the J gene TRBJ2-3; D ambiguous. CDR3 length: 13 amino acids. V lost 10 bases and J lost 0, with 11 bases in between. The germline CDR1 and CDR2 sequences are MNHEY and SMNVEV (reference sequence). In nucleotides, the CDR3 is TGTGCCACCCATCCCAGTAGCACAGATACGCAGTATTTT. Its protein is CATHPSSTDTQYF.

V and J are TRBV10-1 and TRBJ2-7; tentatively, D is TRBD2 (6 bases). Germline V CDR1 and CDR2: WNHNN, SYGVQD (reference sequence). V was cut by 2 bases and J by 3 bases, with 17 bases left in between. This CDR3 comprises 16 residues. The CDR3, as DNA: TGCGCCAGCAGTGAGAAGACTCCAGGAGGGGACTACGAGCAGTACTTC. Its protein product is CASSEKTPGGDYEQYF.

CDR3 DNA sequence: TGTGCCAGCAGCCAGGATTCGACAGGTAACATCTTCCAAGAGACCCAGTACTTC. Translation: CASSQDSTGNIFQETQYF. The V and J genes are TRBV4-2 and TRBJ2-5; perhaps TRBD1 as D (6 bases). V was trimmed by 3 bases and J by 1 base, leaving 21 bases between them. Germline V CDR1 and CDR2: LGHNA, YNFKEQ. This CDR3 comprises 18 residues.

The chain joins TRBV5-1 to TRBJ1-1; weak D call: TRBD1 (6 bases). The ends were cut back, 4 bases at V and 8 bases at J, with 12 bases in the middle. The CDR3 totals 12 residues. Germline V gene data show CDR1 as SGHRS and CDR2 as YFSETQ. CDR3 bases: TGCGCCAGCAGCCTTACAGGGCGAGAAGCTTTCTTT. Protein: CASSLTGREAFF.

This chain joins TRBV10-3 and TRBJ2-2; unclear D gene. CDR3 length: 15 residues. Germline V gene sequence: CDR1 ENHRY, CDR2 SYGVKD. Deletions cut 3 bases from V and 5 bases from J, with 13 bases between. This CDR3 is CAISDLVLGTGELFF. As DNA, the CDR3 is TGTGCCATCAGTGATTTGGTGTTGGGGACCGGGGAGCTGTTTTTT.

CDR3 region: CASSQTRGELFF. The CDR3 region has the DNA TGTGCCAGCAGCCAGACTAGGGGGGAGCTGTTTTTT. The chain links TRBV7-9 to TRBJ2-2, with D possibly matching TRBD2 (6 bases). Germline V CDR1 and CDR2: SEHNR, FQNEAQ (reference sequence). CDR3 length: 12 residues. V lost 5 bases to trimming and J lost 8 bases, with 9 bases between them.